This T cell receptor (beta chain) is from a study of T-cell memory formation after mild COVID-19. Study-level results: Clones that contracted from day 15 to 85 had balanced CD4/CD8; later expanders were CD4+ biased.

The CDR3 loop spans 15 amino acids. With 1 base removed from V and 6 bases from J, the gap between germline ends came to 12 bases. Germline loops: CDR1 LGHDT, CDR2 YNNKEL (reference sequence). Constant-segment-primed 5'RACE gave TCR alpha and TCR beta cDNA libraries with sample barcodes and UMIs. TCRdb reanalysed the 5' RACE reads using MiXCR and keeps one entry per CDR3 protein. The sample includes tens of thousands of distinct CDR3 sequences, about 14% of them seen just once. Of note for this clonotype: Its antigen remains unidentified.

Sequencing was performed on PBMCs or a T cell subset sorted from them (not recorded which). The genes are TRBV3-1 and TRBJ2-2; perhaps TRBD1 as D (5 bases). The sequence derives from an adult woman who had mild COVID-19 (a few samples of this study predate the infection). Cell type and time point are not known. CDR3 loop: CASSQGTPEAGELFF. The CDR3 bases are TGTGCCAGCAGCCAAGGGACACCTGAGGCCGGGGAGCTGTTTTTT.